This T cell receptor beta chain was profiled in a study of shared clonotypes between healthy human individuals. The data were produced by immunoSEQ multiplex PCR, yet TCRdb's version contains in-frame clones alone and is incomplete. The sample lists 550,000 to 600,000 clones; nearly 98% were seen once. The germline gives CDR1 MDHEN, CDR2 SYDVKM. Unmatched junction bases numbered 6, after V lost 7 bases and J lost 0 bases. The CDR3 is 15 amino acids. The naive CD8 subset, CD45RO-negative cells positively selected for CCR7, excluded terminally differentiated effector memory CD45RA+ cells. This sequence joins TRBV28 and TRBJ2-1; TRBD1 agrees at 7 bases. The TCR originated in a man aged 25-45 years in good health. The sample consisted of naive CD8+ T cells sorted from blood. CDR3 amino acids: CASTLRDSSYNEQFF. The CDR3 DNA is TGTGCCAGCACTCTCCGGGACAGCTCCTACAATGAGCAGTTCTTC.